One sample yielded the 10 T cell receptor beta chains listed below, sequenced in a study of T cell responses to AZD1222 COVID-19 vaccine (dated by TCRdb to about 2021). Library creation used the immunoSEQ multiplex PCR assay. The table was pulled from immuneACCESS by TCRdb, which kept in-frame rearrangements only. Such tables lose some clones; where checked, under half of the loss comes from unresolved V genes, and the rest has no known cause. The sample contains some 150,000 clones, around nine tenths of them found a single time. 3% to 3.5% of the sample belongs to the ten largest clones. Explained via the paper, the time point label denotes: about 28 days (+/-7) after the second vaccine dose. The sequences come from peripheral blood, collected 28 days after the second AZD1222 dose. Receptors were obtained from an adult who received the AZD1222 COVID-19 vaccine.

The chain links TRBV27 to TRBJ1-1; D is possibly TRBD1 (5 bases). Germline CDR1 reads MNHEY; CDR2 reads SMNVEV (reference sequence). Trimming stripped 2 bases from V and 4 bases from J, with 8 bases between. This CDR3 has 13 residues. The DNA of the CDR3 is TGTGCCAGCAGTTTAAGGGGCTCCACTGAAGCTTTCTTT. Amino acids: CASSLRGSTEAFF.

The V gene is TRBV7-9, the J gene TRBJ1-4; D possibly corresponds to TRBD1 (6 bases). The CDR3 consists of 16 residues. Germline lookup yields CDR1 SEHNR and CDR2 FQNEAQ (reference sequence). V lost 4 bases to trimming and J lost 0 bases, with 12 bases between them. The CDR3 region is CASSSGTSATNEKLFF. In DNA, the CDR3 is TGTGCCAGCAGCTCTGGGACATCTGCAACTAATGAAAAACTGTTTTTT.

The CDR3 loop reads CASSEAGPHSNSPLHF. In DNA form, the CDR3 reads TGTGCCAGCAGTGAAGCGGGGCCGCACTCCAATTCACCCCTCCACTTT. The chain recombines TRBV6-1 with TRBJ1-6, with D perhaps TRBD1 (5 bases). The CDR3 covers 16 residues. The V gene lost 0 bases and the J gene lost 7 bases, with 13 bases spanning the gap. CDR1 and CDR2 from the germline V gene are MNHNS and SASEGT.

This rearrangement joins TRBV6-6 to TRBJ2-5, with TRBD2 matching 11 bases. The CDR3 has 15 residues. Trimming cost V 6 bases and J 5 bases; bases outside gene matches: 8. Germline V lookup: CDR1 MNHNY, CDR2 SVGAGI (reference sequence). The CDR3 loop reads CASSRTGTSGETQYF. The CDR3 DNA follows: TGTGCCAGCAGCCGCACCGGGACTAGCGGTGAGACCCAGTACTTC.

The chain has TRBV27 and TRBJ2-7; tentatively, D is TRBD1 (5 bases). V lost 5 bases and J lost 2, with 13 bases in between. CDR1 and CDR2 from the germline V gene are MNHEY and SMNVEV (reference sequence). This CDR3 contains 14 residues. CDR3: CASSATRVAYEQYF. For the CDR3, the DNA is TGTGCCAGCAGTGCGACCAGGGTTGCCTACGAGCAGTACTTC.

The chain combines TRBV14 with TRBJ2-7; D gene unclear. Deletions cut 4 bases from V and 5 bases from J, with 18 bases between. The CDR3 totals 15 residues. Per germline, CDR1 SGHDN and CDR2 FVKESK. The CDR3 nucleotides are TGTGCCAGCAGCCCTTACACCCATCATATCAACGAGCAGTACTTC. It translates to CASSPYTHHINEQYF.

The chain joins TRBV3-1 (or the pseudogene TRBV3-2) to TRBJ2-7, with TRBD2 identical over 8 bases. Germline CDR1 is LGHDT and CDR2 is YNNKEL (reference sequence). J lost 12 bases, V lost 4 bases, and 11 bases had no gene match. The CDR3 runs to 13 residues. The CDR3 loop is CASSPETGLALYF. CDR3 nucleotides: TGTGCCAGCAGCCCAGAGACTGGACTAGCACTGTACTTC.

There are a few counts of this clone. This chain connects TRBV5-4 to TRBJ2-7; 7 bases agree with TRBD2. The CDR3 is 16 amino acids. The germline V gene encodes CDR1 SGHNT and CDR2 YYREEE (reference sequence). V trimming: 4 bases; J trimming: 2 bases; junction bases outside the gene matches: 12. CDR3 in DNA: TGTGCCAGCAGCCCCTGGGCGGGGGATGGGACCTACGAGCAGTACTTC. Translating it yields CASSPWAGDGTYEQYF.

This chain joins TRBV6-5 and TRBJ1-5; 7 bases match TRBD1. The germline CDR1 and CDR2 sequences are MNHEY and SVGAGI. V shed 4 bases, J shed 2 bases, and the junction held 5 bases outside the gene matches. The CDR3 runs 15 residues. The CDR3 spells CASSSYRGGNQPQHF. The CDR3 coding sequence is TGTGCCAGCAGTTCCTACAGGGGTGGCAATCAGCCCCAGCATTTT.

This clone was counted a single time. This sequence joins TRBV25-1 and TRBJ1-2, with D hard to call. Trimming stripped 4 bases from V and 3 bases from J, with 12 bases between. There are 14 residues in the CDR3. In germline, CDR1 is MGHDK, CDR2 SYGVNS. In nucleotides, the CDR3 is TGTGCCAGCAGTGTTTCAGACGGGTACTATGGCTACACCTTC. This codes for CASSVSDGYYGYTF.